The sequence of this T cell receptor (beta chain) was determined in a study of neoadjuvant nivolumab and ipilimumab in lung cancer. Only in-frame clones appear in the TCRdb table, and some are missing; sequencing was by immunoSEQ multiplex PCR. The data contain tens of thousands of clones, more than 70% of them singletons. The clonotype was recovered from an adult with non-small cell lung cancer. The starting material was peripheral blood, obtained before neoadjuvant nivolumab, alone or with ipilimumab.

The CDR3 loop is CASSTTMNTEAFF. The CDR3 DNA is TGTGCCAGCAGCACCACGATGAACACTGAAGCTTTCTTT. This chain links TRBV7-2 with TRBJ1-1; D unresolved. The CDR3 has 13 residues. Germline V gives CDR1 SGHTA, CDR2 FQGNSA. V shed 5 bases and J shed 0 bases, with 7 bases lying between them. The full variable domain, its missing parts supplied by reference TRBV7-2 and TRBJ1-1, is GAGVSQSPSNKVTEKGKDVELRCDPISGHTALYWYRQSLGQGLEFLIYFQGNSAPDKSGLPSDRFSAERTGGSVSTLTIQRTQQEDSAVYLCASSTTMNTEAFFGQGTRLTVV.